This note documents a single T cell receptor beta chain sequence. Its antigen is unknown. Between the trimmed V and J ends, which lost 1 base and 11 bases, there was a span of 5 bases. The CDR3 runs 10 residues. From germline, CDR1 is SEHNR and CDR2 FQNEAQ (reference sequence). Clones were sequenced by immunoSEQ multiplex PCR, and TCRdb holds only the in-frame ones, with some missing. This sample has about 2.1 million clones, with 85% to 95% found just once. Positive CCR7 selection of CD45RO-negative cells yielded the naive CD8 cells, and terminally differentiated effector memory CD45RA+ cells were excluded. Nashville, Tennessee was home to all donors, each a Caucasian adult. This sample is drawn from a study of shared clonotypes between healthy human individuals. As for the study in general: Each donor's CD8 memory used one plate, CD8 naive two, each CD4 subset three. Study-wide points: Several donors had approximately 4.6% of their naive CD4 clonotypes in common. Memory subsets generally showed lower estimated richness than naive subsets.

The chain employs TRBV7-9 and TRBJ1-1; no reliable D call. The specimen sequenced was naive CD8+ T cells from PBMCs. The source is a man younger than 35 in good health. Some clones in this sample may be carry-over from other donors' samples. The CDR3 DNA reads TGTGCCAGCAGCTTAGATCGGGCTTTCTTT. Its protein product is CASSLDRAFF.